This T cell receptor beta chain was obtained from a study of response to subunit inactivated influenza vaccine. Study-level results: T cells newly recruited by each seasonal influenza vaccination are few, the authors suggested.

Concerning this clonotype: As yet, its antigen is unknown.

The CDR3 has 15 residues. V lost 3 bases to trimming and J lost 0 bases; unmatched junction nucleotides: 5. Germline V gene sequence: CDR1 SGHRS, CDR2 YFSETQ. TCRdb ran MiXCR on the RT-PCR reads and lists one entry per CDR3 protein. This sample has 600,000 to 850,000 distinct CDR3 sequences, with about 15% found just once. The sample was PBMCs from blood, taken approximately 15 days before vaccination. This receptor was taken from a man aged 50-60 years who received an inactivated influenza vaccine. The chain couples TRBV5-1 to TRBJ2-7, with 8 bases that match TRBD1. CDR3 region: CASSSRDRSSYEQYF. The CDR3 DNA reads TGCGCCAGCAGCTCCCGGGACAGGAGCTCCTACGAGCAGTACTTC.